This T cell receptor (beta chain) was captured in a study of tumor-infiltrating lymphocytes in primary liver carcinoma. Study-level results: Blood had a significantly lower top-250-clone fraction than tumors did (p = 0.039).

Total RNA amounting to 450 to 550 ng was the source from which TCR beta cDNA was made with a constant-region primer. The TCR beta library was amplified through three nested multiplex PCR rounds in a modified ARM-PCR procedure. TRBV1-TRBV30 forward primers and a C-beta reverse primer were used in the first two PCR rounds, which each ran for around 10 cycles. TCRdb reprocessed the multiplex PCR reads via MiXCR and lists one record per CDR3 protein. The sample carries 70,000 to 85,000 distinct CDR3 sequences, 71% recorded once. The CDR3 totals 16 residues. Germline values: CDR1 MNHNY, CDR2 SVGAGI (reference sequence). The ends were cut back, 8 bases at V and 7 bases at J, with 26 bases in the middle. Remarks on this clonotype: The antigen is undetermined.

From unsorted bulk tissue weighing about 20-33 mg, DNA and RNA were co-extracted. The clonotype originates from a woman aged 55 to 70 with primary liver carcinoma and hepatitis B virus infection. This chain connects TRBV6-6 to TRBJ1-1, with TRBD1 as a possible D gene (5 bases). Sequenced material: liver tumor tissue from sampling region 4. Subset of the sample: tumor region T4, right-lateral pole. CDR3 nucleotides: TGTGCCAGCTTGCCGGGGCACAGCTCCGGGGGGATTGAAGCTTTCTTT. Translation gives CASLPGHSSGGIEAFF.